A selection of T cell receptor beta chains follows, all from one sample in a study of radiation and T cells in renal cell carcinoma. Sequencing used immunoSEQ multiplex PCR; TCRdb keeps in-frame clones, though not all of them. The repertoire consists of 15,000 to 17,000 clones, with about three fifths occurring once and the leading ten covering about 11%. The starting material was tumor tissue, obtained from a patient whose treatment was nephrectomy without radiotherapy. Every receptor here comes from a man aged 45 to 65 with renal cell carcinoma. The CDR3 runs from the conserved cysteine through the conserved F or W. Each record gives: J gene, V gene, D gene, clone size, CDR3 DNA, CDR3 protein. D genes are given only for firm matches. Only some rows state a clone size, as once, few, many or a class for expanded clones.

TRBJ2-2 | TRBV4-1 | TRBD2 | . | TGCGCCAGCAGCCAAGTACCGACTCAGCGGGGGGTTGTGAAAACCGGGGAGCTGTTTTTT | CASSQVPTQRGVVKTGELFF
TRBJ1-2 | TRBV29-1 | TRBD1 | . | TGCAGCGTTAGCACAGGGACAGGAGGCTACACCTTC | CSVSTGTGGYTF
TRBJ2-2 | TRBV5-1 | TRBD2 | few | TGCGCCAGCAGCCGGGGGGACACCGGGGAGCTGTTTTTT | CASSRGDTGELFF
TRBJ1-5 | TRBV5-6 | . | few | TGTGCCAGCAGCTGGACAGCGTCGGGCAATCAGCCCCAGCATTTT | CASSWTASGNQPQHF
TRBJ2-2 | TRBV19 | . | many | TGTGCCAGTAGTGGCCGGACACTCGACGTGGCACTTAACACCGGGGAGCTGTTTTTT | CASSGRTLDVALNTGELFF
TRBJ2-3 | TRBV30 | TRBD1 | . | TGTGCCTGGAATTCCGGGACAGGGGGTTCCTCTAGCACAGATACGCAGTATTTT | CAWNSGTGGSSSTDTQYF
TRBJ1-1 | TRBV4-2 | TRBD1 | . | TGTGCCAGCAGCCTCAGGGGGACTGAAGCTTTCTTT | CASSLRGTEAFF
TRBJ1-1 | TRBV5-5 | . | . | TGTGCCAGCAGCGGCAGGGGTGGCACTGAAGCTTTCTTT | CASSGRGGTEAFF
TRBJ2-3 | TRBV30 | TRBD1 | . | TGTGCCTGGAAAACAGGGGGCTTAGACACAGATACGCAGTATTTT | CAWKTGGLDTDTQYF
TRBJ2-7 | TRBV7-3 | TRBD2 | few | TGTGCCAGCAGCTTAATAGCGGGGTCCGTCAACGAGCAGTACTTC | CASSLIAGSVNEQYF
TRBJ2-3 | TRBV5-5 | . | . | TGTGCCAGCAGCCTAACTCTAGATACGCAGTATTTT | CASSLTLDTQYF
TRBJ2-2 | TRBV27 | TRBD2 | . | TGTGCCAGCATTGCCGGGACTAGCTTTCCCGGGGAGCTGTTTTTT | CASIAGTSFPGELFF
TRBJ2-2 | TRBV6-1 | TRBD2 | few | TGTGCCGGTAGCGGGAGTGACACCGGGGAGCTGTTTTTT | CAGSGSDTGELFF
TRBJ2-7 | TRBV5-6 | . | few | TGTGCCAGCAGCGGTGGGGGCGGAGGCCTAACCTACGAGCAGTACTTC | CASSGGGGGLTYEQYF
TRBJ2-1 | TRBV29-1 | TRBD2 | . | TGCAGCGTTGCCCCGGGACTAGCAGTTTCCAATGAGCAGTTCTTC | CSVAPGLAVSNEQFF
TRBJ1-2 | TRBV5-5 | TRBD1 | . | TGTGCCAGCAGCACAACGACAGGGCTCTATGGCTACACCTTC | CASSTTTGLYGYTF
TRBJ1-6 | TRBV6-5 | TRBD1 | . | TGTGCCAGCAGACAGGGGAGTTCACCCCTCCACTTT | CASRQGSSPLHF
TRBJ2-2 | TRBV19 | . | . | TGTGCCAGTAGCAGGACTACCTCACCCGGGGAGCTGTTTTTT | CASSRTTSPGELFF
TRBJ2-7 | TRBV5-1 | . | . | TGCGCCAGCAGCTTAAGGGGTAACTCCTACGAGCAGTACTTC | CASSLRGNSYEQYF
TRBJ1-1 | TRBV27 | . | . | TGTGCCAGCAGCCTACCGGGACTGAGGGACACTGAAGCTTTCTTT | CASSLPGLRDTEAFF
TRBJ2-7 | TRBV10-3 | . | . | TGTGCCATCAGTGGGGCCCACTCCTTGGACTTC | CAISGAHSLDF